This is a list of T cell receptor beta chains from one sample in a study of cytomegalovirus exposure and HLA in healthy donors. Assay: immunoSEQ multiplex PCR; the TCRdb copy retains only in-frame clones and omits some. The sample carries over 150,000 clones, roughly 85% recorded once. The sequencing sample was made of PBMCs. The source is a man in his forties in good health and CMV-seronegative. Both conserved end residues are part of each CDR3. Fields, in order: V gene, J gene, CDR3 protein.

v_call: TRBV6-5; j_call: TRBJ2-7; cdr3_aa: CASSYGPSSYEQYF
v_call: TRBV6-5; j_call: TRBJ1-2; cdr3_aa: CASRTHYGYTF
v_call: TRBV30; j_call: TRBJ1-1; cdr3_aa: CAFYIRGVGFTEAFF
v_call: TRBV29-1; j_call: TRBJ1-1; cdr3_aa: CSSSVNTEAFF
v_call: TRBV6-4; j_call: TRBJ2-3; cdr3_aa: CASSVPQTRLLPTSTDTQYF
v_call: TRBV28; j_call: TRBJ2-1; cdr3_aa: CASSLQWNEQFF
v_call: TRBV7-8; j_call: TRBJ2-7; cdr3_aa: CASSLDPGLKEQYF
v_call: TRBV10-3; j_call: TRBJ1-6; cdr3_aa: CATKLTEENSPLHF
v_call: TRBV2; j_call: TRBJ2-2; cdr3_aa: CASGSGSNTGELFF
v_call: TRBV14; j_call: TRBJ2-5; cdr3_aa: CASSQDYGRISQETQYF
v_call: TRBV29-1; j_call: TRBJ1-5; cdr3_aa: CSVGQGNQPQHF
v_call: TRBV6-1; j_call: TRBJ2-1; cdr3_aa: CASSKQGARLNEQFF
v_call: TRBV5-1; j_call: TRBJ2-5; cdr3_aa: CASSYYRASYETQYF
v_call: TRBV7-2; j_call: TRBJ2-3; cdr3_aa: CASSFTGAGTDTQYF
v_call: TRBV19; j_call: TRBJ1-5; cdr3_aa: CASSMSEQPQHF
v_call: TRBV6-6; j_call: TRBJ1-5; cdr3_aa: CASSYSSRAFNQPQHF
v_call: TRBV6-5; j_call: TRBJ1-5; cdr3_aa: CASSGTGVNQPQHF
v_call: TRBV10-3; j_call: TRBJ2-3; cdr3_aa: CAISLIAGAADTQYF
v_call: TRBV28; j_call: TRBJ1-5; cdr3_aa: CASSLSRGKGLNQPQHF
v_call: TRBV5-4; j_call: TRBJ1-2; cdr3_aa: CASSLVSVRLSYTF
v_call: TRBV27; j_call: TRBJ1-2; cdr3_aa: CASSLSATGFGYTF
v_call: TRBV30; j_call: TRBJ2-1; cdr3_aa: CAWSTPDGVNEQFF
v_call: TRBV28; j_call: TRBJ2-3; cdr3_aa: CASSTLGLITDTQYF
v_call: TRBV27; j_call: TRBJ1-5; cdr3_aa: CASSFQAGGINQPQHF
v_call: TRBV6-5; j_call: TRBJ2-2; cdr3_aa: CASRGSFNTGELFF
v_call: TRBV11-2; j_call: TRBJ2-5; cdr3_aa: CASSPPGGAGRETQYF
v_call: TRBV6-5; j_call: TRBJ2-7; cdr3_aa: CASSYSELAGAYEQYF
v_call: TRBV28; j_call: TRBJ2-5; cdr3_aa: CASTLNSGTGEGGETQYF
v_call: TRBV30; j_call: TRBJ1-6; cdr3_aa: CAWGTGASPLHF
v_call: TRBV6-5; j_call: TRBJ2-2; cdr3_aa: CASSYLQTGELFF
v_call: TRBV6-1; j_call: TRBJ1-3; cdr3_aa: CASMSGNTIYF
v_call: TRBV4-2; j_call: TRBJ1-6; cdr3_aa: CASSQGESSYNSPLHF
v_call: TRBV5-1; j_call: TRBJ2-6; cdr3_aa: CASSLYSGANVLTF
v_call: TRBV4-2; j_call: TRBJ1-2; cdr3_aa: CASSRQVQDGYTF
v_call: TRBV4-2; j_call: TRBJ2-7; cdr3_aa: CASTHSGTISEQYF
v_call: TRBV6-6; j_call: TRBJ2-4; cdr3_aa: CASNEKNSQYF
v_call: TRBV5-4; j_call: TRBJ1-3; cdr3_aa: CASSLMRDRLFSGNTIYF
v_call: TRBV29-1; j_call: TRBJ2-1; cdr3_aa: CSVGPGVSVYNEQFF
v_call: TRBV9; j_call: TRBJ1-1; cdr3_aa: CASSVTATEAFF
v_call: TRBV5-1; j_call: TRBJ1-2; cdr3_aa: CASSPNRPGDGYTF
v_call: TRBV5-1; j_call: TRBJ2-1; cdr3_aa: CASSLTGIEQFF
v_call: TRBV6-1; j_call: TRBJ2-7; cdr3_aa: CASRDFTSTYEQYF
v_call: TRBV13; j_call: TRBJ2-1; cdr3_aa: CASSPPGMTGWSYNEQFF
v_call: TRBV7-9; j_call: TRBJ2-3; cdr3_aa: CASSLSAGADTQYF
v_call: TRBV7-9; j_call: TRBJ2-7; cdr3_aa: CASSPSAQTSSYEQYF
v_call: TRBV5-3; j_call: TRBJ2-7; cdr3_aa: CASPKRGKRNEQYF
v_call: TRBV29-1; j_call: TRBJ1-1; cdr3_aa: CSPRGANTEAFF
v_call: TRBV19; j_call: TRBJ2-1; cdr3_aa: CASSPLRFAEQFF
v_call: TRBV6-6; j_call: TRBJ2-3; cdr3_aa: CASSLGLAGGTDTQYF